This TCR beta chain derives from a study of blood T cell repertoires in COVID-19. From germline, CDR1 is SGHVS and CDR2 FQNEAQ. J was trimmed by 4 bases and V by 4 bases; bases with no gene match: 4. The CDR3 spans 14 residues. Seattle's cohort entered during active infection and was followed longitudinally. The table came from immunoSEQ multiplex PCR; TCRdb's copy has only in-frame clones and leaves some out. The table lists around 120,000 clones, about 88% of them singletons. Material: peripheral blood. The gene calls are TRBV7-8 and TRBJ2-1; TRBD2 aligns across 7 bases. This clonotype was obtained from a man in his sixties with COVID-19, enrolled during active disease. The CDR3 coding sequence is TGTGCCAGCAGCTCCCGAGCGGGGTACAATGAGCAGTTCTTC. This encodes CASSSRAGYNEQFF.